These T cell receptor beta chains were read from a single sample in a study of blood T cell repertoires in COVID-19. The data were produced by immunoSEQ multiplex PCR, yet TCRdb's version contains in-frame clones alone and is incomplete. The table shows approximately 97,000 clones, with more than 85% occurring only once. Sequenced sample: peripheral blood. These receptors all come from a man aged 18 to 30 with acute or convalescent COVID-19. The CDR3 runs from the conserved cysteine through the conserved F or W. A D gene is named only where the DNA matches it firmly. The size field is filled for only some rows; it gives once, few, many or a size class.

>TRBV6-2/TRBV6-3|TRBD1|TRBJ2-7|.
TGTGCCAGCAGTTCCCCAGCCGGGACAGGGACCTACGAGCAGTACTTC
CASSSPAGTGTYEQYF
>TRBV6-5|TRBD1|TRBJ1-3|few
TGTGCCAGCAGCCAGGGGACAGCTGGAAACACCATATATTTT
CASSQGTAGNTIYF
>TRBV5-4|TRBD1|TRBJ2-7|.
TGTGCCAGCAGTCCCGGGACAGGGGACTACGAGCAGTACTTC
CASSPGTGDYEQYF
>TRBV5-1|TRBD2|TRBJ2-3|.
TGCGCCAGCAGTTCGACTAGCGGGGGGCCCCTCCCCACAGATACGCAGTATTTT
CASSSTSGGPLPTDTQYF
>TRBV10-3|TRBD2|TRBJ2-5|.
TGTGCCATCAGTGCCCTCGGGGCTAGCGGGGGCCAAGAGACCCAGTACTTC
CAISALGASGGQETQYF
>TRBV18|TRBD1|TRBJ1-5|.
TGTGCCAGCTCACATGGACAGGGACTGGGTCAGCCCCAGCATTTT
CASSHGQGLGQPQHF
>TRBV6-6|TRBD2|TRBJ2-2|.
TGTGCCAGCAGTCGCCCGGGACTAGCGGGGGGACCATCGAACACCGGGGAGCTGTTTTTT
CASSRPGLAGGPSNTGELFF
>TRBV6-1|TRBD1|TRBJ2-3|.
TGTGCCAGCAGTGGGAGCCCCCGGGACAGTTTCACAGATACGCAGTATTTT
CASSGSPRDSFTDTQYF
>TRBV6-5|TRBD1|TRBJ1-2|.
TGTGCCAGCAGTTGGGGACAGGATGGCTACACCTTC
CASSWGQDGYTF
>TRBV9|.|TRBJ2-5|.
TGTGCCAGCAGCGCCGGGACTTATCAAGAGACCCAGTACTTC
CASSAGTYQETQYF
>TRBV6-1|.|TRBJ1-1|.
TGTGCCAGCAGTGAAGAGCGGCAACAGGGGAACACTGAAGCTTTCTTT
CASSEERQQGNTEAFF
>TRBV13|.|TRBJ1-2|.
TGTGCCAGCAGCCCTCGGACAGTTAACTATGGCTACACCTTC
CASSPRTVNYGYTF
>TRBV20-1|.|TRBJ2-7|.
TGCAGTGCTAGTTGGAGGGGGCTCGACGAGCAGTACTTC
CSASWRGLDEQYF
>TRBV4-2|TRBD1|TRBJ1-6|.
TGTGCCAGCAGCCATGATGGAGGGGGCGGCGATTCACCCCTCCACTTT
CASSHDGGGGDSPLHF
>TRBV18|.|TRBJ1-4|few
TGTGCCAGCTCACCATGGGGACTCAATGAAAAACTGTTTTTT
CASSPWGLNEKLFF
>TRBV4-1|TRBD1|TRBJ1-3|.
TGCGCCAGCAGCCAAGTAGGACAGGGCCCCCTCTCTGGAAACACCATATATTTT
CASSQVGQGPLSGNTIYF
>TRBV7-2|.|TRBJ1-6|.
TGTGCCAGCAGCCCTGATAATTCACCCCTCCACTTT
CASSPDNSPLHF
>TRBV3-1/TRBV3-2|.|TRBJ1-2|.
TGTGCCAGCAGCCACCCGGGGGATAACTATGGCTACACCTTC
CASSHPGDNYGYTF
>TRBV7-6|.|TRBJ1-4|.
TGTGCCAGCAGCTTACTTGGGGCAGCGGGGGAAAAACTGTTTTTT
CASSLLGAAGEKLFF
>TRBV7-9|.|TRBJ1-1|.
TGTGCCAGCAGCTTAGCTGTCGGGGGAACTGAAGCTTTCTTT
CASSLAVGGTEAFF
>TRBV2|TRBD2|TRBJ2-7|.
TGTGCCAGCAGTGTTAGACTAGCGGGAGGCGAGCAGTACTTC
CASSVRLAGGEQYF
>TRBV6-5|.|TRBJ1-1|.
TGTGCCAGCATCCCCAGCGGGGCAGGGCCCACTGAAGCTTTCTTT
CASIPSGAGPTEAFF
>TRBV5-4|TRBD1|TRBJ2-7|.
TGTGCCAGCAGCTCAGGCGGCACTGGGACAGGGTACTACGAGCAGTACTTC
CASSSGGTGTGYYEQYF